This T cell receptor beta chain was captured in a study of blood T cell repertoires in COVID-19. Study at large: Specimens from acute and convalescent COVID-19 originated in the United States, Italy and Spain. Sources were T cells, B-cell-depleted T cells, or PBMCs; the material itself was cDNA or gDNA.

Original methodology: Reference gene primers were amplified, and this amplification served to estimate nucleated cell counts. Sequencing was performed with immunoSEQ multiplex PCR; in TCRdb, only in-frame clones are kept and a portion is missing. From that table come the V and J calls and clone size; the DNA was used to work out D and trimming. The profile shows 65,000 to 100,000 clones, 89% of them singletons. CDR1 SGHTA and CDR2 FQGTGA come from the germline V gene. There are 13 residues in the CDR3. V was shortened by 6 bases and J by 8 bases, with 13 bases between the two germline ends. The source is a middle-aged man with acute or convalescent COVID-19. Sequenced sample: peripheral blood. The genes are TRBV7-3 and TRBJ2-2, with D unresolved. CDR3 in amino acids: CASSRVSLGELFF. CDR3 bases: TGTGCCAGCAGTCGGGTCTCGTTAGGGGAGCTGTTTTTT.